These T cell receptor beta chains were read from a single sample in a study of shared clonotypes between healthy human individuals. TCRdb's table, derived via immunoSEQ multiplex PCR, lists solely in-frame clones and lacks some. The data hold 110,000 or so clones, with around 66% observed a single time. Sequenced input: memory CD8+ T cells sorted from blood. The receptors come from a young woman in good health. CDR3s include the opening cysteine and the closing phenylalanine or tryptophan. The D gene is left open where the match is weak. A row's size may be missing; if present it is once, few, many or a size class.

d_call j_call v_call clone_size cdr3_nt cdr3_aa
TRBD2 TRBJ2-7 TRBV5-4 . TGTGCCAGCAGCTTGATGGGTGCTAGCGGGATTTACGAGCAGTACTTC CASSLMGASGIYEQYF
. TRBJ1-5 TRBV10-1 . TGCGCCAGCAGTGAAACAGTAGGTCAGCCCCAGCATTTT CASSETVGQPQHF
TRBD1 TRBJ2-7 TRBV6-1 . TGTGCCAGCAGTGAGAGGACAGGGGCGGGCTACGAGCAGTACTTC CASSERTGAGYEQYF
TRBD1 TRBJ1-2 TRBV25-1 . TGTGCCAGCAGTGAATCCGCCAGGGGGCGATTCGAGGGCTACACCTTC CASSESARGRFEGYTF
. TRBJ2-7 TRBV11-2 . TGTGCCAGCAGCCGCGACAGACCCTACGAGCAGTACTTC CASSRDRPYEQYF
TRBD1 TRBJ1-5 TRBV4-1 . TGCGCCAGCAGCCAAGCCGACAGGGGGTATCAGCCCCAGCATTTT CASSQADRGYQPQHF
. TRBJ1-2 TRBV27 few TGTGCCAGCAGAGGGACGGACTATAACTATGGCTACACCTTC CASRGTDYNYGYTF
. TRBJ2-1 TRBV10-2 . TGCGCCAGCAGTGAGCTTGGTTCTTCCTACAATGAGCAGTTCTTC CASSELGSSYNEQFF
. TRBJ1-2 TRBV28 . TGTGCCAGCAGTTTGCCCGGGCCTTCCTTCGCCGACTATGGCTACACCTTC CASSLPGPSFADYGYTF
TRBD2 TRBJ2-7 TRBV9 . TGTGCCAGCAGCGCCTTAGCGGGAGTCTTCGACGAGCAGTACTTC CASSALAGVFDEQYF
. TRBJ2-2 TRBV15 many TGTGCCACCAGCAGAGATCGCGAAACCGGGGAGCTGTTTTTT CATSRDRETGELFF
. TRBJ2-7 TRBV7-9 . TGTGCCAGCAGCCCGCCGGGAACTACGGGAGAGCAGTACTTC CASSPPGTTGEQYF
. TRBJ2-7 TRBV13 . TGTGCCAGCAGCCACGGCGGAACCCCCTACGAGCAGTACTTC CASSHGGTPYEQYF
TRBD2 TRBJ2-7 TRBV6-5 . TGTGCCAGCAGTTACTCGGCGGGAGTCGGCTACGAGCAGTACTTC CASSYSAGVGYEQYF
TRBD1 TRBJ1-3 TRBV15 . TGTGCCACCAGCGACAGGGGGCTGGGAAACACCATATATTTT CATSDRGLGNTIYF
TRBD2 TRBJ2-3 TRBV2 few TGTGCCAGCAGTCAGCTGACTAGCGTCGGTACGCAGTATTTT CASSQLTSVGTQYF
. TRBJ1-5 TRBV25-1 . TGTGCCAGCAGTGAATTCTCCGCGACGGAGAATCAGCCCCAGCATTTT CASSEFSATENQPQHF
TRBD2 TRBJ2-7 TRBV10-2 . TGCGCCAGCAGTGTCGGGAGGGTCTACGAGCAGTACTTC CASSVGRVYEQYF
. TRBJ2-4 TRBV19 . TGTGCCAGTAGTATATGGTCGGGAGCCAAAAACATTCAGTACTTC CASSIWSGAKNIQYF
. TRBJ1-5 TRBV28 . TGTGCCAGCAGGACAAATCGACAGGCAAATCAGCCCCAGCATTTT CASRTNRQANQPQHF
. TRBJ1-5 TRBV6-4 few TGTGCCAGCAGTGATAGGGCAACTCAGCCCCAGCATTTT CASSDRATQPQHF
. TRBJ2-5 TRBV28 many TGTGCCAGCAGTTTCGACAATCAAGAGACCCAGTACTTC CASSFDNQETQYF
TRBD2 TRBJ2-7 TRBV15 . TGTGCCACCAGCCCCCTAGCGGGCTATTCCTACGAGCAGTACTTC CATSPLAGYSYEQYF
TRBD1 TRBJ2-7 TRBV29-1 . TGCAGCGGCGGGACAGGGGAATACGGCGAGCAGTACTTC CSGGTGEYGEQYF
TRBD1 TRBJ2-7 TRBV7-6 once TGTGCCAGCAGCCGTCCCGGGACAGGTCCCGGGCAGTACTTC CASSRPGTGPGQYF
. TRBJ1-1 TRBV6-5 . TGTGCCAGCAGTCCGAAACAGGGTAGTTCTGAAGCTTTCTTT CASSPKQGSSEAFF
. TRBJ1-5 TRBV4-1 . TGCGCCAGCAGCCAAGTAACAGGGAGCAATCAGCCCCAGCATTTT CASSQVTGSNQPQHF
. TRBJ1-3 TRBV2 . TGTGCCAGCAGACATTTTTACTCTGGAAACACCATATATTTT CASRHFYSGNTIYF
TRBD2 TRBJ2-7 TRBV25-1 . TGTGCCAGCAGTGACTCCAGCGGGAGCGGCTACGAGCAGTACTTC CASSDSSGSGYEQYF
. TRBJ2-3 TRBV6-4 . TGTGCCAGCAGTGTTTCGCGGGAAGGGGGCACAGATACGCAGTATTTT CASSVSREGGTDTQYF
. TRBJ1-3 TRBV7-9 few TGTGCCATCAACCCTCGTTTGAGGAACACCATATATTTT CAINPRLRNTIYF
TRBD2 TRBJ2-1 TRBV7-9 . TGTGCCAGCAGCTTAGATGCTAGCGGGAGCTCCTACAATGAGCAGTTCTTC CASSLDASGSSYNEQFF
. TRBJ2-3 TRBV7-3 . TGTGCCAGCAGCACCCTTGGGGATACGCAGTATTTT CASSTLGDTQYF
. TRBJ2-7 TRBV25-1 . TGTGCCAGCAGTGAAGGGCAGTCCTACGAGCAGTACTTC CASSEGQSYEQYF
TRBD1 TRBJ2-7 TRBV28 . TGTGCCACCGCGACAGGGACCCTCGAGCAGTACTTC CATATGTLEQYF
. TRBJ2-7 TRBV2 . TGTGCCAGCATGGGACACAAGGGGGAATACGAGCAGTACTTC CASMGHKGEYEQYF
. TRBJ2-7 TRBV28 . TGTGCCAGCAGTCCCACTAGAGGCGTCTTCTACGAGCAGTACTTC CASSPTRGVFYEQYF
. TRBJ2-3 TRBV27 . TGTGCCAGCAAGAGCCTACAGGGTCGTAAGGCCACAGATACGCAGTATTTT CASKSLQGRKATDTQYF
TRBD1 TRBJ2-1 TRBV27 once TGTGCCAGCAGTACAGGACAGGGGAACCCGGAGGGTGAGCAGTTCTTC CASSTGQGNPEGEQFF
. TRBJ2-5 TRBV5-4 many TGTGCCAGCAGCTTAGAGAACAGTCGGGAGACCCAGTACTTC CASSLENSRETQYF
TRBD2 TRBJ2-7 TRBV5-1 . TGCGCCAGCAGCTTCGGGACTAGCACCAGGGGCATGGGGGAGCAGTACTTC CASSFGTSTRGMGEQYF
. TRBJ2-7 TRBV6-1 . TGTGCCAGCAGTGAAGGGACTCCTATCCGCTTTTTC CASSEGTPIRFF
TRBD2 TRBJ2-2 TRBV6-4 . TGTGCCAGCAGTGCTGGCGGGAGGGCCTCGAACACCGGGGAGCTGTTTTTT CASSAGGRASNTGELFF
. TRBJ2-2 TRBV19 . TGTGCCAGTAGTATACCTACAGGGAGGGTCGCCGGGGAGCTGTTTTTT CASSIPTGRVAGELFF
. TRBJ2-7 TRBV4-1 . TGCGCCAGCAGCCAAGTAGGAGGGGGAGACTACGAGCAGTACTTC CASSQVGGGDYEQYF
. TRBJ1-5 TRBV4-1 . TGCGCCAGCAGCCAAGGGGGGACCTGGGATTACAGCAATCAGCCCCAGCATTTT CASSQGGTWDYSNQPQHF